The present entry profiles one T cell receptor (beta chain) with its context. This receptor's antigen is unknown. Base qualities are not recorded, but no much larger clone differs from it by a single base. The CDR3 spans 15 residues, from the cysteine through the phenylalanine. Only CDR3 DNA is held: 45 bases, read in frame from base 1. Looking up the germline V gene (reference sequence) yields CDR1 PRHDT and CDR2 FYEKMQ. Germline trimming: 6 bases from V, 8 bases from J; junction bases outside gene matches: 10. This sample stems from a study of blood T cell repertoires in COVID-19 (dated by TCRdb to about 2020). Broadly, across the study: Samples covering the acute and convalescent phases of COVID-19 were provided by collaborators in the United States, Italy and Spain. The material from the prospective study consisted of cDNA or gDNA derived from T cells, B-cell-depleted T cells, or PBMCs. Deeply sampled blood TCRbeta repertoires from subjects exposed to, actively infected with, or recovered from COVID-19 were included in the dataset. The repertoires were released in a freely available public database intended as a resource for research on the immune response to SARS-CoV-2. The samples were drawn from the first 160 participants of the ongoing ImmuneRACE study and from 950 to 1,500 subjects provided by 6 global collaborators. A de-identified subject ID, COVID-19 status, age in years and sex were almost always included in the sample metadata. Where available, HLA class I and class II types were taken from metadata supplied by the sample provider and were not determined by assay-based typing.

Summary of the overall study and its limitations: Clinical and demographic metadata were provided uncurated, with the amount varying by source and participant.

The immunoSEQ Assay, a bias-controlled multiplex PCR, was used to amplify TCRbeta CDR3 regions from genomic DNA. In the authors' own workflow: The number of nucleated cells in each sample was estimated from the amplification of reference gene primers within the assay. To quantify the absolute abundance of each unique TCRbeta CDR3 rearrangement, sequence reads were collapsed and filtered. For each sample, productive Simpson clonality was calculated as the square root of Simpson's diversity index over productive rearrangements. Imported from immuneACCESS, the table was reduced by TCRdb to in-frame sequences with V and J called. These copies leave out some clones; in studies compared against another copy, an unresolved V gene accounts for under half, and the cause of the remainder is not known. The D gene and trimming were derived from the DNA, and the V and J assignments and clone size from that table. The table for this sample lists about 400,000 clones; 85% to 90% of them were counted only once. The ten largest clones take up approximately 1% of the sample.

Participants in the prospective study were aged roughly 18 to 100 years, lived in about two dozen United States geographic areas, and enrolled through a virtual design. In the prospective study, cohorts were assigned on the basis of participant-reported clinical history obtained from a screening survey and a study questionnaire. In the prospective study, whole blood, serum and a nasopharyngeal or oropharyngeal swab were collected from each participant by mobile phlebotomists. Participants in the prospective study had the option to provide additional blood draws and questionnaires over a roughly 2-month period. Prospective study blood samples were shipped either frozen or at room temperature before DNA extraction.

Material: PBMCs or T cells enriched from blood (not recorded which). Recombination linked TRBV13 to TRBJ1-6; 7 bases in the middle match TRBD1. The TCR originated in a young woman with acute COVID-19. The CDR3 protein sequence reads: CASRYLGQYDSPLHF. The DNA sequence reads TGTGCCAGCAGATATTTGGGACAGTATGATTCACCCCTCCACTTT.